This TCR beta chain came from a study of CD8+CD57+ T cells in acquired aplastic anemia. Study context: Across the sorted CD4+ and CD8+ cells, DNA amounts averaged roughly 3 ug.

Study-level results: Some 31 shared CD8+ CDR3s appeared highly expressed within patients' immunodominant clones.

Genomic DNA acted as the template from which TCR beta VDJ combination and CDR3 sequence profiling were carried out. MiXCR, applied by TCRdb to the reads, yields one record per CDR3 protein. The table shows hundreds of thousands of distinct CDR3 sequences, with roughly 68% occurring only once. The germline gives CDR1 DFQATT, CDR2 SNEGSKA (reference sequence). The CDR3 consists of 13 residues. V shed 0 bases and J shed 14 bases, with 14 bases lying between them. In the case of this clonotype: The target antigen is unknown.

Sequencing used sorted CD4+, CD8+, or CD8+CD57+ T cells (not recorded which) from PBMCs. The origin of this receptor is a human donor in good health, serving as a control. V and J are TRBV20-1 and TRBJ1-6; D is ambiguous. Written as DNA, the CDR3 is TGCAGTGCTAGAGATGGCAAGGAGCAAGCCCTCCACTTT. Amino acid sequence: CSARDGKEQALHF.